These 8 T cell receptor beta chains were sequenced from one sample in a study of T cell responses to AZD1222 COVID-19 vaccine. The assay was immunoSEQ multiplex PCR, and TCRdb's table has in-frame clones only and misses some. The sample records 29,000 or so clones, about 94% being singletons. The sequenced sample was peripheral blood, obtained on day 0 of AZD1222 vaccination. The receptor source for this set is an adult in good health.

This clone has a single count. The chain employs TRBV2 and TRBJ2-7, with 11 bases lining up with TRBD2. CDR3 length: 18 residues. V gave up 4 bases and J gave up 5 bases; unmatched junction bases: 16. CDR1 is SNHLY and CDR2 is FYNNEI in the germline V gene. This CDR3 is CASSGGHIAGGPDDEQYF. The CDR3 nucleotides read TGTGCCAGCAGTGGGGGACACATAGCGGGAGGGCCTGATGACGAGCAGTACTTC.

The rearrangement joins TRBV3-1 (or the pseudogene TRBV3-2) to TRBJ1-1, with D tentatively TRBD1 (6 bases). The CDR3 totals 18 residues. CDR1 is LGHDT, CDR2 YNNKEL, per germline (reference sequence). V gave up 4 bases and J gave up 1 base, with 22 bases separating them. The CDR3 DNA is TGTGCCAGCAGCCGCAATCCAAACAGGGAAGAGTGGAACACTGAAGCTTTCTTT. Encoded protein: CASSRNPNREEWNTEAFF.

V is TRBV7-9 and J is TRBJ1-4, with 8 nucleotides matching TRBD1. V shed 1 base, J shed 7 bases, and the junction held 5 bases outside the gene matches. Germline CDR1 and CDR2: SEHNR and FQNEAQ (reference sequence). This CDR3 spans 15 amino acids. The CDR3 spells CASSLGGQGLEKLFF. CDR3 nucleotides: TGTGCCAGCAGCTTAGGAGGACAGGGTCTTGAAAAACTGTTTTTT.

V and J are TRBV7-8 and TRBJ2-2; a possible D gene is TRBD1 (5 bases). Germline V CDR1 and CDR2: SGHVS, FQNEAQ. Trimming removed 11 bases from V and 1 base from J, with 11 bases in between. The CDR3 contains 13 residues. CDR3: CAGYQGNTGELFF. The CDR3 nucleotides read TGTGCCGGTTATCAGGGGAACACCGGGGAGCTGTTTTTT.

This clone was observed a few times. The chain carries TRBV10-3 and TRBJ1-1; no clear D gene. V was cut by 2 bases and J by 1 base, with 14 bases left in between. Germline assignment: CDR1 ENHRY and CDR2 SYGVKD. This CDR3 region has 16 residues. In nucleotides, the CDR3 is TGTGCCATCAGTGAGCCATCGGGGAAGGCGAACACTGAAGCTTTCTTT. Protein product: CAISEPSGKANTEAFF.

In its sample, this clone was seen once. V gene TRBV7-2 combines with J gene TRBJ2-5; D is unclear. This CDR3 is 12 amino acids long. Germline-derived CDR1 and CDR2 are SGHTA and FQGNSA. With 4 bases removed from V and 5 bases from J, the gap between germline ends came to 8 bases. The CDR3 reads CASSWSQETQYF. The CDR3, as DNA: TGTGCCAGCAGCTGGAGCCAGGAGACCCAGTACTTC.

The chain uses TRBV27 and TRBJ2-1; TRBD2 matches at 7 bases. Germline assignment: CDR1 MNHEY and CDR2 SMNVEV (reference sequence). V lost 3 bases and J lost 7; bases outside the gene matches: 3. This CDR3 is built from 13 residues. In nucleotides, the CDR3 is TGTGCCAGCAGTTTGGCGGGAGTTAATGAGCAGTTCTTC. Its protein product is CASSLAGVNEQFF.

V is TRBV4-3 and J is TRBJ1-2; possible D gene TRBD1, 5 bases. V was clipped by 3 bases and J by 6 bases, with 14 bases between them. The CDR3 is made up of 14 amino acids. Germline V gene sequence: CDR1 LGHNA, CDR2 YSLEER. The CDR3 is CASSHGRGSDGYTF. Written as DNA, the CDR3 is TGCGCCAGCAGCCACGGAAGGGGCTCGGATGGCTACACCTTC.